These 19 T cell receptor beta chains were sequenced from one sample in a study of CD8+ T cells in alopecia areata. Treatment of the sample: oral pan-JAK inhibitor, 5-10 mg twice daily. It was cDNA, reverse transcribed from extracted RNA, that served as the sequencing template. Profiling relied on immunoSEQ multiplex PCR, and the TCRdb table lists in-frame clones only, not all of them. The sample has about 210,000 clones, around 65% seen once. The sequencing here drew on CD4+ T cells sorted from blood, taken at week 4, from a patient treated with tofacitinib. These receptors originate from a human donor with alopecia areata.

The rearrangement links TRBV5-4 to TRBJ1-2, with 9 bases aligning to TRBD1. The V and J ends lost 5 bases and 4 bases, in that order; junction bases with no gene match: 6. The length of the CDR3 is 14 residues. CDR1 is SGHNT and CDR2 is YYREEE in the germline V gene (reference sequence). The CDR3 nucleotides read TGTGCCAGCAGAAAGACAGGGGGAATCTATGGCTACACCTTC. Its protein product is CASRKTGGIYGYTF.

The chain carries TRBV5-1 and TRBJ1-2; 9 positions match TRBD1. This CDR3 region has 14 residues. CDR1 is SGHRS and CDR2 is YFSETQ in the germline V gene. With 4 bases clipped from V and 4 bases from J, the junction kept 5 bases outside the gene matches. The CDR3 protein is CASSPGQGTYGYTF. DNA of the CDR3: TGCGCCAGCAGCCCCGGACAGGGGACCTATGGCTACACCTTC.

The CDR3 sequence is CASSPGTINYGYTF. The DNA for the CDR3 is TGTGCCAGCAGTCCCGGGACAATTAACTATGGCTACACCTTC. This chain links TRBV27 with TRBJ1-2; D may be TRBD1 (6 bases). CDR1 MNHEY and CDR2 SMNVEV come from the germline V gene (reference sequence). Deletions cut 5 bases from V and 1 base from J, with 11 bases between. This CDR3 contains 14 residues.

There are a few counts of this clone. The DNA of the CDR3 is TGTGCCAGCTTGGCAGGGTCGACCTATGAGCAGTTCTTC. Translating gives CASLAGSTYEQFF. This chain connects TRBV7-9 to TRBJ2-1, with TRBD1 as a possible D gene (5 bases). In germline, CDR1 is SEHNR, CDR2 FQNEAQ (reference sequence). There are 13 residues in the CDR3. V was cut by 8 bases and J by 8 bases, with 16 bases left in between.

The gene calls are TRBV5-5 and TRBJ1-2; 8 bases line up with TRBD1. J was trimmed by 4 bases and V by 4 bases; bases with no gene match: 21. The V gene's germline CDR1 is SGHKS and CDR2 YYEKEE (reference sequence). This CDR3 is built from 19 residues. The CDR3 region is CASSPVFLPGQEFLYGYTF. CDR3 DNA: TGTGCCAGCAGCCCCGTCTTTTTACCGGGACAGGAGTTTCTCTATGGCTACACCTTC.

The chain joins TRBV27 to TRBJ1-2; TRBD1 matches 7 bases. The CDR3 sequence is 11 residues long. From germline, CDR1 is MNHEY and CDR2 SMNVEV (reference sequence). V was pared by 10 bases and J by 7 bases, with 6 bases of the junction left unmatched. This chain's CDR3 is CANRQGSGYTF. CDR3 coding DNA: TGTGCCAACCGACAGGGCTCTGGCTACACCTTC.

V usage is TRBV6-5 and J usage is TRBJ1-2; D unclear. The CDR3 is made up of 13 amino acids. The V gene lost 0 bases and the J gene lost 7 bases, with 9 bases spanning the gap. Per the germline V gene, CDR1 is MNHEY and CDR2 is SVGAGI. This CDR3 reads CASSYSLKAGYTF. Here the CDR3 DNA reads TGTGCCAGCAGTTACTCGCTCAAGGCTGGCTACACCTTC.

This clone was seen only a few times. V and J are TRBV7-9 and TRBJ2-3; D remains unclear. Trimming removed 11 bases from V and 3 bases from J, with 3 bases in between. CDR1 is SEHNR and CDR2 is FQNEAQ in the germline V gene (reference sequence). CDR3 length: 9 residues. CDR3 sequence (DNA): TGTGCCCTAACAGATACGCAGTATTTT. Translating it yields CALTDTQYF.

This clone was counted only a few times. The chain recombines TRBV4-1 with TRBJ1-3; TRBD1 matches 7 bases. V trimming: 4 bases; J trimming: 4 bases; junction bases outside the gene matches: 7. This CDR3 has 15 amino acids. CDR1 MGHRA and CDR2 YSYEKL come from the germline V gene. The CDR3 nucleotides read TGCGCCAGCAGCCGTACAACAGGGGCCGGAAACACCATATATTTT. It translates to CASSRTTGAGNTIYF.

This clone was picked up a small number of times. CDR3 region: CASSSRASGGYEQYF. CDR3 nucleotides: TGTGCCAGCAGTTCCCGGGCTAGCGGGGGGTACGAGCAGTACTTC. The chain joins TRBV27 to TRBJ2-7; 11 bases are a match to TRBD2. Germline CDR1 MNHEY, CDR2 SMNVEV (reference sequence). CDR3 size: 15 residues. J was trimmed by 4 bases and V by 4 bases; bases with no gene match: 6.

The chain joins TRBV5-1 to TRBJ2-5, with 9 nucleotides matching TRBD1. J lost 4 bases, V lost 0 bases, and 4 bases had no gene match. The CDR3 loop spans 15 amino acids. The germline gives CDR1 SGHRS, CDR2 YFSETQ. The chain's CDR3 is CASSLEGQGAETQYF. The CDR3 coding sequence is TGCGCCAGCAGCTTGGAGGGACAGGGCGCAGAGACCCAGTACTTC.

CDR3 DNA: TGTGCCAGCAGCGTAGCTGGGGGGTATGGCTACACCTTC. This translates into CASSVAGGYGYTF. V gene TRBV9 combines with J gene TRBJ1-2, with TRBD1 as a possible D gene (5 bases). Trimming shortened V by 0 bases and J by 5 bases, and 8 bases separated the two germline ends. This CDR3 has 13 amino acids. CDR1 is SGDLS, CDR2 YYNGEE, per germline.

This rearrangement joins TRBV29-1 to TRBJ2-1, with 8 nucleotides matching TRBD2. J gave up 6 bases and V 3 bases, and 4 bases lay outside the gene matches. The CDR3 runs to 13 residues. Germline CDR1 is SQVTM and CDR2 is ANQGSEA. In DNA form, the CDR3 reads TGCAGCGTTGAGTTAGCGGGGCCCAATGAGCAGTTCTTC. Its protein product is CSVELAGPNEQFF.

The chain's CDR3 is CAWGRGETQYF. Here the CDR3 DNA reads TGTGCCTGGGGGCGCGGGGAGACCCAGTACTTC. V gene TRBV30 combines with J gene TRBJ2-5, with D perhaps TRBD2 (5 bases). Germline loops: CDR1 GTSNPN, CDR2 SVGIG (reference sequence). This CDR3 contains 11 residues. The ends were cut back, 5 bases at V and 5 bases at J, with 9 bases in the middle.

The chain has TRBV2 and TRBJ1-2; D gene unclear. The germline CDR1 and CDR2 sequences are SNHLY and FYNNEI. With 4 bases removed from V and 4 bases from J, the gap between germline ends came to 10 bases. The CDR3 runs 13 residues. The CDR3 bases are TGTGCCAGCAGTGGGGAGACCGCCTATGGCTACACCTTC. The encoded protein is CASSGETAYGYTF.

This clone was recorded once. This same CDR3 is encoded by further DNA sequences in the sample. The chain uses TRBV5-1 and TRBJ1-4; a weak D match, TRBD1 (6 bases). The CDR3 has 15 residues. Germline loops: CDR1 SGHRS, CDR2 YFSETQ. Trimming stripped 1 base from V and 2 bases from J, with 9 bases between. The CDR3 nucleotides read TGCGCCAGCAGCTTGAGTGGGGGCACTAATGAAAAACTGTTTTTT. Translated, it gives CASSLSGGTNEKLFF. Filled out from reference TRBV5-1 and TRBJ1-4, the complete variable domain reads KAGVTQTPRYLIKTRGQQVTLSCSPISGHRSVSWYQQTPGQGLQFLFEYFSETQRNKGNFPGRFSGRQFSNSRSEMNVSTLELGDSALYLCASSLSGGTNEKLFFGSGTQLSVL.

V is TRBV6-5 and J is TRBJ1-5; TRBD1 matches at 7 bases. CDR3 length equals 14 residues. The V gene's germline CDR1 is MNHEY and CDR2 SVGAGI. With 4 bases clipped from V and 2 bases from J, the junction kept 2 bases outside the gene matches. The CDR3 DNA sequence: TGTGCCAGCAGTTCAACAGGGGGCAATCAGCCCCAGCATTTT. It encodes CASSSTGGNQPQHF.

The chain links TRBV18 to TRBJ1-2; D not certain. V dropped 0 bases and J dropped 4 bases, with 9 bases sitting between them. The germline V gene encodes CDR1 KGHSH and CDR2 LQKENI. The CDR3 has 14 residues. The CDR3 sequence: CASSPPRGVYGYTF. CDR3 sequence (DNA): TGTGCCAGCTCACCACCTCGCGGAGTCTATGGCTACACCTTC.

This rearrangement joins TRBV27 to TRBJ2-2; D is uncertain. V dropped 2 bases and J dropped 1 base, with 5 bases sitting between them. The CDR3 totals 14 residues. Germline loops: CDR1 MNHEY, CDR2 SMNVEV (reference sequence). The DNA of the CDR3 is TGTGCCAGCAGTTTAAGGGTGAACACCGGGGAGCTGTTTTTT. Encoded protein: CASSLRVNTGELFF.